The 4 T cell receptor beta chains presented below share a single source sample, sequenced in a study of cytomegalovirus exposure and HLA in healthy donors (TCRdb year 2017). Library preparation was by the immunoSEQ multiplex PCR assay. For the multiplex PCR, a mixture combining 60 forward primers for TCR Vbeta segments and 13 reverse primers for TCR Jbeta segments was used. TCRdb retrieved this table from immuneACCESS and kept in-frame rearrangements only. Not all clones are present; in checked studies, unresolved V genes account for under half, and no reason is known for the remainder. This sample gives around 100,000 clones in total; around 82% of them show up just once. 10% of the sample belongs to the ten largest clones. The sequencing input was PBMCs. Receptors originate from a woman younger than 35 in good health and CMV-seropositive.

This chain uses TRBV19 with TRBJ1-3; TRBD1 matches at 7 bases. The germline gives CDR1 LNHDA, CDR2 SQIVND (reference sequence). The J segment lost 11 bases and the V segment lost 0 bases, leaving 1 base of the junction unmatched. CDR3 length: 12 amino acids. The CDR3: CASSIDRGAIYF. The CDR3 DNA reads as TGTGCCAGTAGTATAGACAGGGGGGCCATATATTTT.

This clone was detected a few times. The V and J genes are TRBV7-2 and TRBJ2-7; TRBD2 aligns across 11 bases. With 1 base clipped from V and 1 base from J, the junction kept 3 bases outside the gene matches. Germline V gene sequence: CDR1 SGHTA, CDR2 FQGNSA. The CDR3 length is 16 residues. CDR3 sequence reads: CASSLGGLAESYEQYF. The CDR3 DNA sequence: TGTGCCAGCAGCTTAGGGGGACTAGCGGAATCCTACGAGCAGTACTTC. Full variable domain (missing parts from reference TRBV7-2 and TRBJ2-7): GAGVSQSPSNKVTEKGKDVELRCDPISGHTALYWYRQSLGQGLEFLIYFQGNSAPDKSGLPSDRFSAERTGGSVSTLTIQRTQQEDSAVYLCASSLGGLAESYEQYFGPGTRLTVT.

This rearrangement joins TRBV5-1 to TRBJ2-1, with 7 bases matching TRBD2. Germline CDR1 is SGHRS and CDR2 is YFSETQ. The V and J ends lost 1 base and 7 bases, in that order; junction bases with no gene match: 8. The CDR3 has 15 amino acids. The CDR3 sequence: CASSLSAGESNEQFF. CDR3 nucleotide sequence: TGCGCCAGCAGCTTGTCGGCGGGAGAATCAAATGAGCAGTTCTTC. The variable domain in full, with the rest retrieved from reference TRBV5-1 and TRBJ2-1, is KAGVTQTPRYLIKTRGQQVTLSCSPISGHRSVSWYQQTPGQGLQFLFEYFSETQRNKGNFPGRFSGRQFSNSRSEMNVSTLELGDSALYLCASSLSAGESNEQFFGPGTRLTVL.

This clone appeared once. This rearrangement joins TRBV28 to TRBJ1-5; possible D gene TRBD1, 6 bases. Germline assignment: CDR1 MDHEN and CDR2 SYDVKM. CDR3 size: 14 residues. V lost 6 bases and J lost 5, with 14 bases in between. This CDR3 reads CASSGGGGDQPQHF. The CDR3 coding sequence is TGTGCCAGCAGCGGGGGCGGGGGGGATCAGCCCCAGCATTTT. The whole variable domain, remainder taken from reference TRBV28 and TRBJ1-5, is DVKVTQSSRYLVKRTGEKVFLECVQDMDHENMFWYRQDPGLGLRLIYFSYDVKMKEKGDIPEGYSVSREKKERFSLILESASTNQTSMYLCASSGGGGDQPQHFGDGTRLSIL.